The 31 T cell receptor beta chains reported below all come from one sample, sequenced in a study of Ad26.COV2.S vaccination and SARS-CoV-2 variants. Produced via immunoSEQ multiplex PCR; TCRdb's table is partial and in-frame only. The sample contains about 400,000 clones, around 92% of which appear only once. Treatment of the sample: about 20 received Ad26.COV2.S at low or high dose, single or two shots; 5 received placebo; per-sample allocation not given. Specimen acquisition occurred on day 63 following the initial vaccine or placebo injection. The sample was peripheral blood, taken in a trial of Ad26.COV2.S vaccine versus placebo. These receptors all come from a person between 18 and 60 years old who received the Ad26.COV2.S COVID-19 vaccine or a placebo.

The chain combines TRBV30 with TRBJ1-5, with D perhaps matching TRBD1 (6 bases). The germline V gene encodes CDR1 GTSNPN and CDR2 SVGIG (reference sequence). CDR3 length: 13 residues. V lost 3 bases to trimming and J lost 3 bases, with 9 bases between them. As DNA, the CDR3 is TGTGCCTGGAGGGACAGCCTCAATCAGCCCCAGCATTTT. As protein: CAWRDSLNQPQHF.

The chain combines TRBV18 with TRBJ2-1, with 11 bases fitting TRBD2. Trimming removed 3 bases from V and 2 bases from J; junction bases left unmatched: 15. The germline gives CDR1 KGHSH, CDR2 LQKENI. CDR3 length equals 20 residues. CDR3 sequence reads: CASSPTPLAGGRGAYNEQFF. The CDR3 DNA follows: TGTGCCAGCTCACCTACACCCCTAGCGGGGGGCCGAGGGGCCTACAATGAGCAGTTCTTC.

J is TRBJ2-7 and V is TRBV12-3 or TRBV12-4; possibly TRBD2 for D (7 bases). This CDR3 has 13 residues. V dropped 5 bases and J dropped 3 bases, with 11 bases sitting between them. In nucleotides, the CDR3 is TGTGCCAGCAGTCGAGGGGGGGTCTACGAGCAGTACTTC. Its translation: CASSRGGVYEQYF.

V is TRBV19 and J is TRBJ1-5, with TRBD1 as a possible D gene (6 bases). The CDR3 length is 16 residues. The germline CDR1 and CDR2 sequences are LNHDA and SQIVND (reference sequence). Trimming shortened V by 6 bases and J by 0 bases, and 15 bases separated the two germline ends. The CDR3 DNA reads TGTGCCAGTAGAGATACAGGGACCTATAGCAATCAGCCCCAGCATTTT. Encoded protein: CASRDTGTYSNQPQHF.

The CDR3 nucleotides read TGTGCCAGCAGCTTATTTGCAGACTCTGGAAACACCATATATTTT. Protein sequence: CASSLFADSGNTIYF. The J gene is TRBJ1-3, the V gene TRBV7-9; D gene ambiguous. V was pared by 2 bases and J by 0 bases, with 8 bases between. Looked up from germline, CDR1 is SEHNR and CDR2 is FQNEAQ (reference sequence). The CDR3 has 15 residues.

The chain employs TRBV19 and TRBJ2-1; TRBD1 is a possible D gene (5 bases). This CDR3 has 14 residues. The germline gives CDR1 LNHDA, CDR2 SQIVND (reference sequence). V lost 3 bases and J lost 4, with 10 bases in between. CDR3 in DNA: TGTGCCAGTAGTATGCAGGGCGTATACAATGAGCAGTTCTTC. This codes for CASSMQGVYNEQFF.

This chain links TRBV5-1 with TRBJ2-7; D may be TRBD2 (5 bases). Germline V CDR1 and CDR2: SGHRS, YFSETQ. Between the trimmed V and J ends, which lost 0 bases and 2 bases, there was a span of 12 bases. This CDR3 region has 15 residues. CDR3 sequence reads: CASSLGAGLTYEQYF. As DNA, the CDR3 is TGCGCCAGCAGCTTGGGGGCGGGTCTTACCTACGAGCAGTACTTC.

The genes are TRBV7-9 and TRBJ1-2, with D maybe TRBD1 (6 bases). V was trimmed by 4 bases and J by 5 bases, leaving 17 bases between them. The CDR3 runs 15 residues. Germline lookup yields CDR1 SEHNR and CDR2 FQNEAQ (reference sequence). CDR3 region: CASSSQNRVVYGYTF. As DNA, the CDR3 is TGTGCCAGCAGCTCTCAAAACAGGGTAGTTTATGGCTACACCTTC.

The chain has TRBV6-2 or TRBV6-3 and TRBJ2-1, with a tentative D call TRBD2 (6 bases). CDR3 length: 15 amino acids. The germline V and J ends were trimmed by 2 bases and 3 bases, with 11 bases remaining between them. Germline V CDR1 and CDR2: MNHEY, SVGEGT. The CDR3 coding sequence is TGTGCCAGCAGTTACCATGGCGGGGACTACAATGAGCAGTTCTTC. This sequence encodes CASSYHGGDYNEQFF.

The V call is TRBV11-2, the J call TRBJ2-7, with D perhaps TRBD1 (6 bases). The germline V and J ends were trimmed by 3 bases and 4 bases, with 10 bases remaining between them. CDR1 and CDR2 (germline): SGHAT, FQNNGV. The CDR3 contains 13 residues. The CDR3 loop reads CASSFNRDYEQYF. Here the CDR3 DNA reads TGTGCCAGCAGCTTTAACAGGGATTACGAGCAGTACTTC.

A single count supports this clone. This chain uses TRBV6-2 or TRBV6-3 with TRBJ2-3, with 9 bases identical to TRBD2. Looked up from germline, CDR1 is MNHEY and CDR2 is SVGEGT. V trimming: 0 bases; J trimming: 0 bases; junction bases outside the gene matches: 7. The CDR3 covers 18 residues. As DNA, the CDR3 is TGTGCCAGCAGTTACTCAGGGCGGGGGGGCTATAGCACAGATACGCAGTATTTT. Protein sequence: CASSYSGRGGYSTDTQYF.

The V and J genes are TRBV6-6 and TRBJ2-6, with 7 positions matching TRBD1. Germline trimming cut 5 bases from V and 0 bases from J; bases unmatched to any gene: 7. Germline V gives CDR1 MNHNY, CDR2 SVGAGI (reference sequence). CDR3 length equals 17 residues. The CDR3 sequence: CASSLQGRSSGANVLTF. The CDR3 DNA sequence: TGTGCCAGCAGTCTACAGGGGCGCAGCTCTGGGGCCAACGTCCTGACTTTC.

This chain uses TRBV7-2 with TRBJ2-1; no definite D call. Trimming left V 1 base short and J 9 bases short, with 4 bases between. CDR3 size: 11 residues. Germline CDR1 is SGHTA and CDR2 is FQGNSA. This CDR3 is CASSLVAEQFF. CDR3 in DNA: TGTGCCAGCAGCTTAGTTGCTGAGCAGTTCTTC.

V is TRBV19 and J is TRBJ2-5; TRBD1 or TRBD2 may be the D gene (7 bases each). The CDR3 spans 15 residues. Looked up from germline, CDR1 is LNHDA and CDR2 is SQIVND (reference sequence). The V end lost 0 bases, the J end lost 3 bases, and 11 bases lay between the germline ends. CDR3 protein: CASSIDPGGEETQYF. The CDR3 nucleotides are TGTGCCAGTAGTATAGATCCAGGGGGGGAAGAGACCCAGTACTTC.

V gene TRBV4-3 combines with J gene TRBJ1-2, with D possibly TRBD1 on 5 matching bases. Looked up from germline, CDR1 is LGHNA and CDR2 is YSLEER. The CDR3 has 15 residues. Trimming cost V 0 bases and J 4 bases, with 12 bases left between them. The CDR3 nucleotides read TGCGCCAGCAGCCAAGACAGGGAGGGTTCCTATGGCTACACCTTC. It is translated as CASSQDREGSYGYTF.

The chain uses TRBV19 and TRBJ2-7; possibly TRBD2 for D (6 bases). This CDR3 has 21 residues. V shed 2 bases and J shed 0 bases, with 29 bases lying between them. The germline V gene has CDR1 LNHDA and CDR2 SQIVND (reference sequence). The CDR3 region is CASSIRFEQAGWKPDSYEQYF. DNA of the CDR3: TGTGCCAGTAGTATAAGGTTCGAGCAGGCGGGATGGAAGCCAGACTCCTACGAGCAGTACTTC.

This rearrangement joins TRBV9 to TRBJ2-3, with D possibly being TRBD2 (5 bases). In germline, CDR1 is SGDLS, CDR2 YYNGEE. The CDR3 loop spans 20 amino acids. V dropped 4 bases and J dropped 3 bases, with 30 bases sitting between them. CDR3 protein: CASSSKDWAGGGGLTDTQYF. In nucleotides, the CDR3 is TGTGCCAGCAGCTCAAAGGATTGGGCAGGCGGCGGAGGTTTGACAGATACGCAGTATTTT.

CDR3 sequence (DNA): TGTGCCAGCAGCCTGCTCGAAGAGACCCAGTACTTC. It translates to CASSLLEETQYF. V gene TRBV3-1 (or the pseudogene TRBV3-2) combines with J gene TRBJ2-5, with unresolved D. Germline values: CDR1 LGHDT, CDR2 YNNKEL (reference sequence). Between the trimmed V and J ends, which lost 4 bases and 3 bases, there was a span of 6 bases. The length of the CDR3 is 12 residues.

The chain has TRBV13 and TRBJ2-2; D not resolved. The V gene's germline CDR1 is PRHDT and CDR2 FYEKMQ (reference sequence). Trimming pared 4 bases from V and 2 bases from J, leaving 8 bases between. The CDR3 loop spans 14 amino acids. The chain's CDR3 is CASSSSTNTGELFF. CDR3 DNA: TGTGCCAGCAGCTCCTCTACTAACACCGGGGAGCTGTTTTTT.

This clone was seen more than once but under ten times. This chain joins TRBV13 and TRBJ2-2, with D uncertain. The CDR3 has 12 amino acids. CDR1 and CDR2 (germline): PRHDT, FYEKMQ (reference sequence). V lost 2 bases to trimming and J lost 4 bases, with 2 bases between them. This CDR3 is CASSLITGELFF. The CDR3 nucleotides read TGTGCCAGCAGCTTAATCACCGGGGAGCTGTTTTTT. Based on the CDR3 plus reference TRBV13 and TRBJ2-2, the full variable domain is AAGVIQSPRHLIKEKRETATLKCYPIPRHDTVYWYQQGPGQDPQFLISFYEKMQSDKGSIPDRFSAQQFSDYHSELNMSSLELGDSALYFCASSLITGELFFGEGSRLTVL.

This clone was detected only a few times. The CDR3 spells CASSIAGQGPYEQYF. The DNA of the CDR3 is TGTGCCAGCAGCATTGCGGGACAGGGGCCCTACGAGCAGTACTTC. V gene TRBV7-6 combines with J gene TRBJ2-7; 10 nucleotides agree with TRBD1. J was trimmed by 2 bases and V by 5 bases; bases with no gene match: 6. CDR3 length: 15 residues. Germline values: CDR1 SGHVS, CDR2 FNYEAQ. Full variable domain (rest looked up from reference TRBV7-6 and TRBJ2-7): GAGVSQSPRYKVTKRGQDVALRCDPISGHVSLYWYRQALGQGPEFLTYFNYEAQQDKSGLPNDRFSAERPEGSISTLTIQRTEQRDSAMYRCASSIAGQGPYEQYFGPGTRLTVT.

The V gene is TRBV19, the J gene TRBJ2-2; no reliable D call. V gave up 3 bases and J gave up 4 bases, with 3 bases separating them. CDR3 size: 12 residues. Germline loops: CDR1 LNHDA, CDR2 SQIVND (reference sequence). DNA for the CDR3: TGTGCCAGTAGTATTTTCACCGGGGAGCTGTTTTTT. Residues: CASSIFTGELFF.

The rearrangement links TRBV3-1 (or the pseudogene TRBV3-2) to TRBJ2-7; D is ambiguous. Germline V gives CDR1 LGHDT, CDR2 YNNKEL (reference sequence). CDR3 size: 13 residues. V dropped 3 bases and J dropped 2 bases, with 8 bases sitting between them. In nucleotides, the CDR3 is TGTGCCAGCAGCCAGTCCGTGACCTACGAGCAGTACTTC. It codes for CASSQSVTYEQYF.

The V call is TRBV29-1, the J call TRBJ1-2; TRBD1 matches at 10 bases. V was clipped by 6 bases and J by 8 bases; unmatched bases: 15. The germline V gene has CDR1 SQVTM and CDR2 ANQGSEA. The CDR3 consists of 15 residues. The CDR3 protein is CSVYPALGTGDGYTF. In nucleotides, the CDR3 is TGCAGCGTCTACCCTGCTCTCGGGACAGGGGACGGCTACACCTTC. Full variable domain (missing parts from reference TRBV29-1 and TRBJ1-2): SAVISQKPSRDICQRGTSLTIQCQVDSQVTMMFWYRQQPGQSLTLIATANQGSEATYESGFVIDKFPISRPNLTFSTLTVSNMSPEDSSIYLCSVYPALGTGDGYTFGSGTRLTVV.

The CDR3 region has the DNA TGTGCCAGCAGTCCCCCGTGGGTACAAGAGACCCAGTACTTC. Protein: CASSPPWVQETQYF. The rearrangement links TRBV28 to TRBJ2-5; no definite D call. The CDR3 is 14 residues long. The ends were cut back, 5 bases at V and 2 bases at J, with 12 bases in the middle. Per germline, CDR1 MDHEN and CDR2 SYDVKM. Together with reference TRBV28 and TRBJ2-5, the CDR3 gives the full variable domain: DVKVTQSSRYLVKRTGEKVFLECVQDMDHENMFWYRQDPGLGLRLIYFSYDVKMKEKGDIPEGYSVSREKKERFSLILESASTNQTSMYLCASSPPWVQETQYFGPGTRLLVL.

The J gene is TRBJ2-1, the V gene TRBV9; 8 bases agree with TRBD2. Germline V CDR1 and CDR2: SGDLS, YYNGEE. The V segment lost 0 bases and the J segment 0 bases; nucleotides outside the gene matches: 11. The CDR3 runs to 19 residues. The CDR3: CASSVAERGPMSSYNEQFF. The CDR3 nucleotides are TGTGCCAGCAGCGTAGCGGAGCGGGGGCCGATGAGCTCCTACAATGAGCAGTTCTTC.

This rearrangement joins TRBV6-5 to TRBJ1-2, with D possibly being TRBD1 (5 bases). The CDR3 length is 13 residues. CDR1 MNHEY and CDR2 SVGAGI come from the germline V gene. Trimming took 6 bases from V and 7 from J, leaving 15 bases between them. CDR3 sequence reads: CASSRGQSRGYTF. CDR3 nucleotide sequence: TGTGCCAGCAGCAGAGGACAAAGCCGTGGCTACACCTTC.

Remarks on this clone: Other DNA sequences in this sample translate to the same CDR3. The CDR3 DNA is TGTGCCAGCAGCTTAGCGGGGGGGCTTGAGACCCAGTACTTC. As protein: CASSLAGGLETQYF. J is TRBJ2-5 and V is TRBV7-2; TRBD2 is a possible D gene (7 bases). Per the germline V gene, CDR1 is SGHTA and CDR2 is FQGNSA. Trimming pared 0 bases from V and 5 bases from J, leaving 10 bases between. This CDR3 is 14 amino acids long. The whole variable domain, remainder taken from reference TRBV7-2 and TRBJ2-5, is GAGVSQSPSNKVTEKGKDVELRCDPISGHTALYWYRQSLGQGLEFLIYFQGNSAPDKSGLPSDRFSAERTGGSVSTLTIQRTQQEDSAVYLCASSLAGGLETQYFGPGTRLLVL.

J is TRBJ1-1 and V is TRBV6-5; tentative D call: TRBD1 (5 bases). Trimming took off 1 base at V and 2 bases at J, with 14 bases between the two ends. The CDR3 extends over 16 amino acids. Germline CDR1 MNHEY, CDR2 SVGAGI. The CDR3 is CASSYWGQGLNTEAFF. In DNA, the CDR3 is TGTGCCAGCAGTTACTGGGGTCAGGGTCTAAACACTGAAGCTTTCTTT.

The chain recombines TRBV18 with TRBJ2-2; D is unresolved. The V and J ends lost 4 bases and 0 bases respectively, with 9 bases between them. Germline CDR1 reads KGHSH; CDR2 reads LQKENI. The CDR3 consists of 15 residues. The DNA for the CDR3 is TGTGCCAGCTCACAAGGTCGGTCGAACACCGGGGAGCTGTTTTTT. This gives the protein CASSQGRSNTGELFF. The full variable domain, its missing parts supplied by reference TRBV18 and TRBJ2-2, is NAGVMQNPRHLVRRRGQEARLRCSPMKGHSHVYWYRQLPEEGLKFMVYLQKENIIDESGMPKERFSAEFPKEGPSILRIQQVVRGDSAAYFCASSQGRSNTGELFFGEGSRLTVL.

Notes on this clone: Other DNA sequences in the sample encode the same CDR3. The gene calls are TRBV27 and TRBJ2-7; TRBD2 is a possible D gene (6 bases). The CDR3 runs to 14 residues. Looked up from germline, CDR1 is MNHEY and CDR2 is SMNVEV (reference sequence). V gave up 3 bases and J gave up 4 bases, with 13 bases separating them. CDR3 sequence: CASSFGTGAYEQYF. CDR3 nucleotide sequence: TGTGCCAGCAGTTTTGGGACGGGAGCATACGAGCAGTACTTC.